This is a list of T cell receptor beta chains from one sample in a study of shared clonotypes between healthy human individuals. Here immunoSEQ multiplex PCR was the method, and the copy in TCRdb shows in-frame clones only, minus some. This table has about 330,000 clones, roughly 70% appearing once. The sample consisted of memory CD4+ T cells sorted from blood. These receptors were collected from a man aged 25-40 years in good health. The CDR3 runs from the conserved cysteine through the conserved F or W. The D gene is left open where the match is weak. A clone size is listed for some rows: how often the clone was seen (once, few, many), or a class if it is expanded.

. TRBJ2-7 TRBV28 . TGTGCCAGCAGTTTCACCGCCGTTGTCTACGAGCAGTACTTC CASSFTAVVYEQYF
. TRBJ2-7 TRBV10-3 . TGTGCCATCAGTGAAGGGGTAATGGACAAGCAGTACTTC CAISEGVMDKQYF
. TRBJ2-3 TRBV19 . TGTGCCAGTAGCCCCGGCGTCCTACAAGGAGATACGCAGTATTTT CASSPGVLQGDTQYF
. TRBJ2-7 TRBV6-1 . TGTGCCAGCTCTCCCCGGGAAGGGGCCTACGAGCAGTACTTC CASSPREGAYEQYF
. TRBJ1-3 TRBV5-5 . TGTGCCAGCAGCTTGGATGTAGGCAGGGGTGTCGCTGGAAACACCATATATTTT CASSLDVGRGVAGNTIYF
. TRBJ1-1 TRBV10-3 . TGTGCCATCAGGACCACAGGGAATAAGGGTGAAGCTTTCTTT CAIRTTGNKGEAFF
. TRBJ2-3 TRBV18 TRBD1 TGTGCCAGCTCACCAGGGACAGGCACAGATACGCAGTATTTT CASSPGTGTDTQYF
. TRBJ2-2 TRBV9 TRBD2 TGTGCCAGCAGCGGCCTAGCGGATAGTTCCGGGGAGCTGTTTTTT CASSGLADSSGELFF
. TRBJ2-1 TRBV5-4 . TGTGCCAGCAGCTCCGAGAGGGAGTCGGATGAGCAGTTCTTC CASSSERESDEQFF
. TRBJ2-7 TRBV27 . TGTGCCAGCAGTCTCTCCGACCCGTCCTACGAGCAGTACTTC CASSLSDPSYEQYF
. TRBJ1-5 TRBV6-5 . TGTGCCAGCAGAATGCGGGAATATAGCAATCAGCCCCAGCATTTT CASRMREYSNQPQHF
. TRBJ2-1 TRBV7-6 . TGTGCCAGCAGCTCCTGGGGCTTGGGCTCCTACAATGAGCAGTTCTTC CASSSWGLGSYNEQFF
. TRBJ2-7 TRBV23-1 . TGCGCCAGCAGTCATCCGGACTGGGGCTTCTTGGGCGAGCAGTACTTC CASSHPDWGFLGEQYF
once TRBJ2-5 TRBV6-1 TRBD2 TGTGCCAGCAGTGAGTCTAGCGGGAGGGCCGGGCAAGAGACCCAGTACTTC CASSESSGRAGQETQYF
. TRBJ2-1 TRBV7-6 . TGTGCCAGCAGCTTAAATTCAGCGCAGAGCTCCTACAATGAGCAGTTCTTC CASSLNSAQSSYNEQFF
. TRBJ2-5 TRBV7-9 . TGTGCCAGCAGCTTATTTCTCCGGGAGACCCAGTACTTC CASSLFLRETQYF
once TRBJ2-6 TRBV29-1 . TGCAGCGTCCGGGACGGCTTCTCTGGGGCCAACGTCCTGACTTTC CSVRDGFSGANVLTF
. TRBJ2-3 TRBV13 TRBD2 TGTGCCAGCAGCTTACGACTAGCGGAGACCACAGATACGCAGTATTTT CASSLRLAETTDTQYF
. TRBJ2-1 TRBV28 TRBD2 TGTGCCAGCAAACTAGCGGGAGTGAGTAATGAGCAGTTCTTC CASKLAGVSNEQFF
. TRBJ2-2 TRBV6-1 TRBD2 TGTGCCAGCAGTGTGGAACTAGCGGGAGGATTTCACACCGGGGAGCTGTTTTTT CASSVELAGGFHTGELFF
. TRBJ1-3 TRBV4-2 TRBD1 TGTGCCAGCAGCCAAGAAGACAGGGGGATCTCTGGAAACACCATATATTTT CASSQEDRGISGNTIYF
few TRBJ2-1 TRBV6-6 TRBD2 TGTGCCAGCAGTTACGGCGGGGGGTTGTACAATGAGCAGTTCTTC CASSYGGGLYNEQFF
. TRBJ2-7 TRBV12-5 TRBD1 TGTGCTAGTGGTAGTGACAGGGGGAACGAGCAGTACTTC CASGSDRGNEQYF
. TRBJ2-5 TRBV5-6 TRBD1 TGTGCCAGCAGCTTGCTAGGGACAGACCAAGAGACCCAGTACTTC CASSLLGTDQETQYF
. TRBJ2-3 TRBV7-6 TRBD2 TGTGCCAGCAGCTCTTGGACTAGCGGGAGGACAGATACGCAGTATTTT CASSSWTSGRTDTQYF
. TRBJ2-5 TRBV29-1 . TGCAGCGCCTGGGAACCGAGACAGGAGGAGACCCAGTACTTC CSAWEPRQEETQYF
. TRBJ2-1 TRBV6-1 . TGTGCCAGCAGCCTAAGGGGGAGGGATTACAATGAGCAGTTCTTC CASSLRGRDYNEQFF
. TRBJ2-6 TRBV5-4 . TGTGCCAGCCCCCAAGGCTGGGACACGATAAAGGCCAACGTCCTGACTTTC CASPQGWDTIKANVLTF
. TRBJ2-5 TRBV6-5 TRBD2 TGTGCCAGCGGCGGACTAGCCCAAGAGACCCAGTACTTC CASGGLAQETQYF
few TRBJ2-2 TRBV2 . TGTGCCAGCAGTGCTGTCCGGGTGAACACCGGGGAGCTGTTTTTT CASSAVRVNTGELFF
. TRBJ1-1 TRBV7-6 . TGTGCCAGCAGTCCGGGTTGGATAAGGGTAAACACTGAAGCTTTCTTT CASSPGWIRVNTEAFF
. TRBJ2-7 TRBV10-2 . TGCGCCAGCAGTGAGGCCTTATCGGGCGAGCAGTACTTC CASSEALSGEQYF
. TRBJ1-2 TRBV11-2 TRBD1 TGTGCCAGCAGCTTTATTGGGACAGGGGGCTACTATGGCTACACCTTC CASSFIGTGGYYGYTF
few TRBJ2-5 TRBV2 . TGTGCCAGCAGTGTCGGAGAGACCCAGTACTTC CASSVGETQYF
. TRBJ2-3 TRBV28 TRBD2 TGTGCCAGCAGTTCCCCCGGGACTAGCGGGGGTTCTAGCACAGATACGCAGTATTTT CASSSPGTSGGSSTDTQYF
. TRBJ2-7 TRBV10-2 TRBD1 TGCGCCAGCAGTGAGCCAGGACAGGGGGGGTCCTACGAGCAGTACTTC CASSEPGQGGSYEQYF
. TRBJ1-5 TRBV28 . TGTGCCAGCAGTCTACCCCCTCAGCCCCAGCATTTT CASSLPPQPQHF
. TRBJ2-3 TRBV2 . TGTGCCAGCAGTGCGGACTCCCCACGCGGCACAGATACGCAGTATTTT CASSADSPRGTDTQYF
once TRBJ2-5 TRBV5-1 . TGCGCCAGCAGCTTGATGTTTGCTGGGGAGCAAGAGACCCAGTACTTC CASSLMFAGEQETQYF
. TRBJ2-4 TRBV6-1 . TGTGCCAGCAGTGAGAGTGGAAACATTCAGTACTTC CASSESGNIQYF
. TRBJ2-1 TRBV28 TRBD2 TGTGCCAGCAGACGCAGGCAGGGACTAGCGGGAGGGCATGAGCAGTTCTTC CASRRRQGLAGGHEQFF
. TRBJ1-4 TRBV5-6 TRBD1 TGTGCCAGCAGCTTGGGGACAGGCGGATTTAATGAAAAACTGTTTTTT CASSLGTGGFNEKLFF
. TRBJ1-2 TRBV6-6 . TGTGCCAGCAGACTACAGAGTACTAACTATGGCTACACCTTC CASRLQSTNYGYTF
. TRBJ2-7 TRBV19 TRBD2 TGTGCCAGTAGTGTCCGACTAGCGGGAGCCCTACCCTACGAGCAGTACTTC CASSVRLAGALPYEQYF
. TRBJ1-2 TRBV7-2 TRBD1 TGTGCCAGCAGCTTAAACAGGGGAATCGGGGGCTACACCTTC CASSLNRGIGGYTF